A single sample is the source of the 7 T cell receptor beta chains below, sequenced in a study of CD8 T cells in ankylosing spondylitis. TCRdb re-called the 5' RACE reads with MiXCR, one entry per CDR3 protein. The sample records 200,000 to 300,000 distinct CDR3 sequences, roughly 10% being singletons. Sample: blood, either unsorted or a sorted T cell fraction (not recorded which). The source is a male donor with ankylosing spondylitis or in good health (not recorded which).

This chain connects TRBV7-9 to TRBJ2-3; TRBD1 aligns across 11 bases. Germline V gene sequence: CDR1 SEHNR, CDR2 FQNEAQ (reference sequence). Unmatched junction bases numbered 3, after V lost 8 bases and J lost 2 bases. This CDR3 is built from 14 residues. CDR3 in amino acids: CASRDRGVTDTQYF. DNA of the CDR3: TGTGCCAGCCGGGACAGGGGGGTCACAGATACGCAGTATTTT.

There are many counts of this clonotype. The rearrangement joins TRBV6-5 to TRBJ1-1, with D possibly being TRBD1 (6 bases). The V and J ends lost 4 bases and 0 bases respectively, with 9 bases between them. The germline V gene has CDR1 MNHEY and CDR2 SVGAGI. The CDR3 is 14 amino acids. The CDR3 DNA reads TGTGCCAGCAGTTGGACAGACATGAACACTGAAGCTTTCTTT. Its protein is CASSWTDMNTEAFF.

This clonotype was detected many times. The chain combines TRBV5-1 with TRBJ2-4, with 8 bases lining up with TRBD1. The ends lost 2 bases at V and 5 bases at J; junction bases unmatched: 15. CDR3 size: 18 residues. The germline V gene encodes CDR1 SGHRS and CDR2 YFSETQ. The CDR3 region is CASSLNIPGQGIENIQYF. CDR3 in DNA: TGCGCCAGCAGCTTAAATATCCCCGGACAGGGAATAGAAAACATTCAGTACTTC.

This clonotype was seen many times. The chain combines TRBV27 with TRBJ1-1; D remains unclear. V shed 6 bases and J shed 9 bases, with 8 bases lying between them. There are 10 residues in the CDR3. Per the germline V gene, CDR1 is MNHEY and CDR2 is SMNVEV (reference sequence). The CDR3 DNA reads TGTGCCAGCAGACTAGGCCAAGCTTTCTTT. Translating it yields CASRLGQAFF.

The table lists this clonotype with a few counts. J is TRBJ1-1 and V is TRBV7-3, with D uncertain. Germline lookup yields CDR1 SGHTA and CDR2 FQGTGA. The CDR3 is made up of 13 amino acids. Trimming took off 1 base at V and 10 bases at J, with 13 bases between the two ends. CDR3: CASSLSVGQRAFF. The CDR3 DNA is TGTGCCAGCAGCTTAAGCGTCGGGCAAAGAGCTTTCTTT.

This clonotype was recorded at least ten times. The J gene is TRBJ2-3, the V gene TRBV12-3 or TRBV12-4; TRBD1 might be the D (5 bases). CDR3 size: 13 residues. V gave up 2 bases and J gave up 4 bases, with 7 bases separating them. In nucleotides, the CDR3 is TGTGCCAGCAGTTTATCAGGGCCAGATACGCAGTATTTT. It is translated as CASSLSGPDTQYF.

This clonotype was recorded many times. The V and J genes are TRBV10-3 and TRBJ2-3; 7 bases align to TRBD2. Germline CDR1 ENHRY, CDR2 SYGVKD. CDR3 length: 14 residues. The ends lost 2 bases at V and 8 bases at J; junction bases unmatched: 7. The CDR3 here is CAISEAGLQVTQYF. The DNA for the CDR3 is TGTGCCATCAGTGAGGCGGGACTACAGGTTACGCAGTATTTT.